This TCR beta chain emerged from a study of T cell responses to AZD1222 COVID-19 vaccine listed by TCRdb under 2021. Context from the whole study: TCR sequencing was performed for some 250 trial participants, of whom about 200 were given two doses of AZD1222 and roughly 25 were given two doses of MenACWY control vaccine. Enrollment into the trials was organized by age into subgroups of 18-55, 56-69 and 70-plus years, and those subgroups contained approximately 160, 26 and 62 TCR-sequenced participants, respectively.

The CDR3 regions of human TCRbeta chains were subjected to immunosequencing. The authors processed their data as follows. TCRs in the repertoires were matched against a reference library of SARS-CoV-2-specific TCRs that had been generated with the MIRA antigen-specificity platform. Breadth was defined as the fraction of unique TCRs that were SARS-CoV-2-associated, and depth was defined as the fraction of total T cells that were SARS-CoV-2-associated. Using the MIRA data, every spike-specific TCR was mapped to the spike region that the TCR reacted to and assigned to either a CD4 or a CD8 class. Log10-transformed breadth and depth values were compared by one-way ANOVA with Sidak's multiple comparisons tests. Held by TCRdb, this immuneACCESS table contains in-frame sequences only and omits some clones. Under half of the omission traces to an unresolved V gene where checked; the cause of the rest is unknown. V, J and clone size were drawn from that table, and D and trimming were deduced from the DNA. The sample yields about 140,000 clones; about 89% were counted once. The ten largest clones capture roughly 1.2% of the sample.

What the authors observed across the whole study: The 56-69-year group was small, and its depth increase did not reach significance, likely because of low power. Most participants were white British and females outnumbered males, and the authors suggested that clonal diversity may have been underestimated. CD4 TCRs associated with the vaccine covered the entire spike protein, and the dominant responses were in regions 160-218 and 743-854. Because no day 14 peak-response samples were available, the repertoires could be characterized only after the peak T cell response. Reportedly, almost half of the unique spike-specific TCRs recognized epitopes lying outside the regions that are mutated in the B.1.351 and B.1.1.7 variants. Conclusions about previously exposed vaccinees are limited, since just 6 or 7 AZD1222 recipients were seropositive for SARS-CoV-2 at baseline. Spike-specific TCR breadth and depth rose significantly after two AZD1222 doses compared with day 0 and with MenACWY recipients.

V is clipped by 2 bases and J by 2 bases, and the sequence between their germline boundaries is 7 bases long. The CDR3 measures 13 amino acids from cysteine to phenylalanine. Solely the CDR3 DNA is kept, with 39 bases framed from the first base. Interpreted using the paper, the time point label stands for: about 28 days (+/-7) after the second vaccine dose. AZD1222 recipients with second doses at about 4 weeks or about 12 weeks were pooled, because spike-specific TCR depth and breadth did not differ between schedules. Vaccinee samples came from UK trials COV001 and COV002, including a single-blind randomized controlled phase 2/3 trial of AZD1222 (ChAdOx1 nCoV-19) in healthy adults. For TCRbeta chain sequencing, PBMC samples were collected from trial participants at day 0 and at day 28 after the second dose. Notes on this clone: Its antigen remains unidentified. One base away there is no much larger clone; base qualities are not given.

This specimen consisted of peripheral blood, obtained 28 days after the second AZD1222 dose. The source of this sequence is an adult who received the AZD1222 COVID-19 vaccine. The chain is made from TRBV12-3 or TRBV12-4 and TRBJ2-7, with the D gene too uncertain to name. In nucleotide form, the sequence is TGTGCCAGCAGTTTACTCGGCACCTACGAGCAGTACTTC. Its protein reads: CASSLLGTYEQYF.